The text below deals with one T cell receptor beta chain. Its antigen remains unidentified. No much larger clone is present one base from it, and per-base qualities are unavailable. V is pruned by 5 bases and J by 4 bases, leaving 8 bases of the junction without a gene match. Including the terminal cysteine and phenylalanine, the CDR3 comprises 14 residues. Only the CDR3 portion is preserved as DNA: 42 bases, with reading frame beginning at the first base. CDR1 and CDR2 (MDHEN, SYDVKM) derive from the germline V gene. This sample was taken from a study of blood T cell repertoires in COVID-19 (dated by TCRdb to 2018 to 2021). Concerning the study at large: Samples covering the acute and convalescent phases of COVID-19 were provided by collaborators in the United States, Italy and Spain. HLA class I and class II types, where available, came from metadata supplied by the sample provider rather than from assay-based typing. The dataset comprised deeply sampled blood TCRbeta repertoires from subjects exposed to, actively infected with, or recovered from COVID-19. Nearly every sample came with metadata listing a de-identified subject ID, COVID-19 status, age in years and sex. The samples were drawn from two sources: the first 160 participants of the ongoing ImmuneRACE study, and some 1,300 subjects contributed by 6 global collaborators. The material from the prospective study consisted of cDNA or gDNA derived from T cells, B-cell-depleted T cells, or PBMCs. The repertoires were made available in a free public database intended to serve as a resource for research on the immune response to SARS-CoV-2. The full study reports these points: How much clinical and demographic metadata was included differed by source and by participant, and the metadata was provided uncurated.

The collaborating institutions used their own protocols to collect whole blood in K2EDTA tubes. Collaborator samples were shipped for TCRbeta analysis as frozen whole blood, isolated PBMCs, or DNA extracted from either sample type. The immunoSEQ Assay, a bias-controlled multiplex PCR, was used to amplify TCRbeta CDR3 regions from genomic DNA. Regarding the original processing steps: The number of nucleated cells in each sample was estimated by amplification of reference gene primers within the assay. Sequence reads were collapsed and filtered to measure the absolute abundance of every unique TCRbeta CDR3 rearrangement. For each sample, productive Simpson clonality was calculated as the square root of Simpson's diversity index over productive rearrangements. TCRdb took over this immuneACCESS table, retaining in-frame rearrangements with V and J assigned. Such tables are incomplete; in checked studies, under half of the missing clones stem from an unresolved V gene, and the remainder is unexplained. The V and J calls and clone size are taken from that table; D and trimming were inferred from the DNA. The sample has roughly 150,000 clones on record, about 89% of them singletons. Just under 3% of the sample lies in the top ten.

Sequenced: peripheral blood. The chain links TRBV28 with TRBJ2-7; TRBD1 aligns with 7 central bases. This clonotype originated in a man aged 55 to 70 with active or convalescent COVID-19. The CDR3 here reads CASSLLTGKYEQYF. The nucleotide sequence is TGTGCCAGCAGTCTACTGACAGGGAAGTACGAGCAGTACTTC.